Listed here are 23 T cell receptor beta chains from one sample, sequenced in a study of cytomegalovirus exposure and HLA in healthy donors. The PCR was carried out with 60 Vbeta primers and 13 Jbeta primers. Clones were sequenced by immunoSEQ multiplex PCR, and TCRdb holds only the in-frame ones, with some missing. Of roughly 150,000 clones in the sample, about 85% are singletons; the top ten hold 2.5% to 3%. Sequenced: PBMCs. These receptors were collected from a man between 25 and 39 years old in good health and CMV-seropositive.

The chain uses TRBV16 and TRBJ2-7; D gene unclear. CDR1 is KGHSY and CDR2 is FQNENV in the germline V gene. V lost 2 bases and J lost 6, with 11 bases in between. This CDR3 comprises 13 residues. CDR3 loop: CASSQTSRSEQYV. CDR3 in DNA: TGTGCCAGCAGCCAAACGTCAAGGAGCGAGCAGTACGTC.

The rearrangement links TRBV7-3 to TRBJ2-1; TRBD2 aligns across 9 bases. Germline trimming cut 4 bases from V and 4 bases from J; bases unmatched to any gene: 5. The length of the CDR3 is 15 residues. Germline V CDR1 and CDR2: SGHTA, FQGTGA. The CDR3 nucleotides read TGTGCCAGCAGCTCTAGCGGGATGGGATACAATGAGCAGTTCTTC. Protein sequence: CASSSSGMGYNEQFF.

The gene calls are TRBV5-6 and TRBJ1-4; 7 nucleotides line up with TRBD1. This CDR3 is built from 13 residues. The germline CDR1 and CDR2 sequences are SGHDT and YYEEEE. Unmatched junction bases numbered 1, after V lost 3 bases and J lost 5 bases. DNA of the CDR3: TGTGCCAGCAGCTGGGACAGAAATGAAAAACTGTTTTTT. As protein: CASSWDRNEKLFF.

The CDR3 DNA reads as TGTGCCAGCAGCCCCCGGGACTACTTAAACACCGGGGAGCTGTTTTTT. Amino acid sequence: CASSPRDYLNTGELFF. The chain links TRBV7-8 to TRBJ2-2; TRBD2 matches at 7 bases. Germline V gene lookup returns CDR1 SGHVS and CDR2 FQNEAQ. Germline trimming cut 5 bases from V and 2 bases from J; bases unmatched to any gene: 8. The CDR3 extends over 16 amino acids.

The J gene is TRBJ1-1, the V gene TRBV19, with a tentative D call TRBD1 (6 bases). V lost 7 bases to trimming and J lost 4 bases, with 10 bases between them. The CDR3 consists of 12 residues. Germline lookup yields CDR1 LNHDA and CDR2 SQIVND (reference sequence). The CDR3: CASTTGTTEAFF. The CDR3, as DNA: TGTGCCAGTACAACAGGGACCACTGAAGCTTTCTTT. The variable domain in full, completed from reference TRBV19 and TRBJ1-1, reads DGGITQSPKYLFRKEGQNVTLSCEQNLNHDAMYWYRQDPGQGLRLIYYSQIVNDFQKGDIAEGYSVSREKKESFPLTVTSAQKNPTAFYLCASTTGTTEAFFGQGTRLTVV.

The J gene is TRBJ2-3, the V gene TRBV5-1; 8 positions agree with TRBD1. This CDR3 spans 16 amino acids. Germline V gives CDR1 SGHRS, CDR2 YFSETQ. Germline trimming cut 7 bases from V and 4 bases from J; bases unmatched to any gene: 14. The CDR3 DNA is TGCGCCAGCCAGCCCGTGTCGGACAGGGAGGCAGATACGCAGTATTTT. It specifies CASQPVSDREADTQYF.

The J gene is TRBJ1-1, the V gene TRBV5-6; D is uncertain. CDR1 is SGHDT and CDR2 is YYEEEE in the germline V gene. V lost 3 bases, J lost 0 bases, and 12 bases lay in between. The CDR3 is made up of 15 amino acids. The CDR3 reads CASSWRPVMNTEAFF. The CDR3 nucleotides read TGTGCCAGCAGCTGGCGGCCGGTCATGAACACTGAAGCTTTCTTT.

This chain connects TRBV19 to TRBJ1-1; tentatively, D is TRBD1 (6 bases). Trimming removed 6 bases at V and 0 bases at J, with 14 bases between. Looked up from germline, CDR1 is LNHDA and CDR2 is SQIVND (reference sequence). The CDR3 extends over 15 amino acids. The CDR3 nucleotides read TGTGCCAGTAGCCCGGGACACTCCATGAACACTGAAGCTTTCTTT. Translated, it gives CASSPGHSMNTEAFF.

V is TRBV5-1 and J is TRBJ2-7; TRBD2 aligns across 14 bases. The CDR3 loop spans 17 amino acids. Germline trimming cut 3 bases from V and 7 bases from J; bases unmatched to any gene: 12. The germline CDR1 and CDR2 sequences are SGHRS and YFSETQ. The CDR3 DNA reads TGCGCCAGCAGCTCGCTGGATATGGGACTAGCGGGAGAAGAGCAGTACTTC. It yields the protein CASSSLDMGLAGEEQYF.

V is TRBV6-4 and J is TRBJ2-6; tentative D call: TRBD2 (5 bases). V lost 6 bases, J lost 0 bases, and 12 bases lay in between. Per the germline V gene, CDR1 is MRHNA and CDR2 is SNTAGT. The CDR3 length is 16 residues. Here the CDR3 reads CASSPHSGSGANVLTF. CDR3 nucleotides: TGTGCCAGCAGCCCCCACAGCGGCTCTGGGGCCAACGTCCTGACTTTC.

CDR3 residues: CASSTRQGMSGANVLTF. The CDR3 DNA follows: TGCGCCAGCAGCACCCGACAGGGGATGTCTGGGGCCAACGTCCTGACTTTC. The chain has TRBV4-1 and TRBJ2-6; 8 bases line up with TRBD1. This CDR3 contains 17 residues. V was clipped by 5 bases and J by 1 base; unmatched bases: 7. Per germline, CDR1 MGHRA and CDR2 YSYEKL.

The chain employs TRBV27 and TRBJ2-7; 9 nucleotides align to TRBD1. Trimming removed 0 bases from V and 3 bases from J; junction bases left unmatched: 3. The CDR3 is 15 amino acids. The germline CDR1 and CDR2 sequences are MNHEY and SMNVEV (reference sequence). CDR3 region: CASSLSGQGYYEQYF. Here the CDR3 DNA reads TGTGCCAGCAGTTTATCGGGACAGGGTTACTACGAGCAGTACTTC.

Here the CDR3 DNA reads TGTGCCAGCAGCCAAGATCCAGGGCGAAACGAGCAGTACTTC. Its protein product is CASSQDPGRNEQYF. The chain has TRBV4-2 and TRBJ2-7; the D gene is possibly TRBD1 (5 bases). V dropped 0 bases and J dropped 5 bases, with 11 bases sitting between them. Looked up from germline, CDR1 is LGHNA and CDR2 is YNFKEQ. CDR3 length equals 14 residues.

The chain carries TRBV4-2 and TRBJ1-2; the match to TRBD1 covers 10 bases. Germline V gene sequence: CDR1 LGHNA, CDR2 YNFKEQ. V was clipped by 0 bases and J by 4 bases; unmatched bases: 5. The CDR3 is 16 residues long. Written as DNA, the CDR3 is TGTGCCAGCAGCCAAGACTGGGACAGGGGAGCCTATGGCTACACCTTC. Translating it yields CASSQDWDRGAYGYTF.

The sample holds one count of this clone. This chain links TRBV4-3 with TRBJ2-5, with D perhaps matching TRBD1 (5 bases). The end of the DNA aligns better with TRBJ2-7, so the J call may be wrong. This CDR3 contains 15 residues. Germline V gives CDR1 LGHNA, CDR2 YSLEER. The DNA for the CDR3 is TGCGCCAGCAGCCAAGAAGGGGCTTCTCCCTACGAGCAGTACTTC. Protein sequence: CASSQEGASPYEQYF.

The chain links TRBV9 to TRBJ2-5; TRBD2 is a possible D gene (6 bases). Per germline, CDR1 SGDLS and CDR2 YYNGEE. The CDR3 is 16 amino acids. The V gene lost 5 bases and the J gene lost 7 bases, with 24 bases spanning the gap. CDR3 in DNA: TGTGCCAGCAGTAAAGCCCGGGCGGGGCGCCTGGGGACCCAGTACTTC. This encodes CASSKARAGRLGTQYF.

The chain combines TRBV19 with TRBJ1-2; 8 bases line up with TRBD1. The germline V gene has CDR1 LNHDA and CDR2 SQIVND (reference sequence). The CDR3 has 15 residues. Trimming at V came to 5 bases and at J to 2 bases, leaving 7 bases not matched to a gene. CDR3 amino acids: CASSDRGSGNYGYTF. DNA for the CDR3: TGTGCCAGTAGTGACAGGGGTTCAGGGAACTATGGCTACACCTTC. The full variable domain, in which reference TRBV19 and TRBJ1-2 provide the parts outside the CDR3, is DGGITQSPKYLFRKEGQNVTLSCEQNLNHDAMYWYRQDPGQGLRLIYYSQIVNDFQKGDIAEGYSVSREKKESFPLTVTSAQKNPTAFYLCASSDRGSGNYGYTFGSGTRLTVV.

The CDR3 region is CSVVPWSRAYNEQFF. Written as DNA, the CDR3 is TGCAGCGTTGTCCCTTGGTCGCGCGCCTACAATGAGCAGTTCTTC. The rearrangement uses TRBV29-1 and TRBJ2-1; D is ambiguous. The CDR3 consists of 15 residues. The germline V and J ends were trimmed by 4 bases and 2 bases, with 15 bases remaining between them. Germline loops: CDR1 SQVTM, CDR2 ANQGSEA.

The chain employs TRBV2 and TRBJ2-5; tentatively, D is TRBD2 (6 bases). Germline V gene lookup returns CDR1 SNHLY and CDR2 FYNNEI. V gave up 5 bases and J gave up 3 bases, with 13 bases separating them. CDR3 length: 14 residues. CDR3 in DNA: TGTGCCAGCAGTCGACTAGTGAATAAAGAGACCCAGTACTTC. Translated: CASSRLVNKETQYF.

The V call is TRBV5-1, the J call TRBJ2-5, with 14 bases fitting TRBD2. The CDR3 has 16 amino acids. CDR1 and CDR2 (germline): SGHRS, YFSETQ. The trim removed 2 bases at V and 3 bases at J, leaving 3 bases unmatched. Here the CDR3 DNA reads TGCGCCAGCAGCTTAGGACTAGCGGGAGGTAAAGAGACCCAGTACTTC. It codes for CASSLGLAGGKETQYF.

The chain employs TRBV5-1 and TRBJ2-7; D possibly corresponds to TRBD2 (5 bases). The V gene lost 6 bases and the J gene lost 2 bases, with 12 bases spanning the gap. CDR3 length: 13 amino acids. Germline loops: CDR1 SGHRS, CDR2 YFSETQ. In DNA form, the CDR3 reads TGCGCCAGCACTCGGGGTTTGACCTACGAGCAGTACGTC. This codes for CASTRGLTYEQYV.

This chain joins TRBV5-4 and TRBJ1-2, with 10 bases that match TRBD1. CDR1 is SGHNT, CDR2 YYREEE, per germline (reference sequence). V trimming: 5 bases; J trimming: 3 bases; junction bases outside the gene matches: 4. The CDR3 length is 14 residues. Here the CDR3 reads CASRPGQGDYGYTF. The CDR3 DNA reads TGTGCCAGCAGACCAGGACAGGGGGACTATGGCTACACCTTC.

This clone was detected once. This chain joins TRBV7-2 and TRBJ2-4; 7 positions match TRBD1. The germline V gene encodes CDR1 SGHTA and CDR2 FQGNSA. Trimming at V came to 1 base and at J to 0 bases, leaving 6 bases not matched to a gene. This CDR3 contains 17 residues. The CDR3 DNA sequence: TGTGCCAGCAGCTTAGAGGGGGCGGTCCTAGCCAAAAACATTCAGTACTTC. It encodes CASSLEGAVLAKNIQYF.